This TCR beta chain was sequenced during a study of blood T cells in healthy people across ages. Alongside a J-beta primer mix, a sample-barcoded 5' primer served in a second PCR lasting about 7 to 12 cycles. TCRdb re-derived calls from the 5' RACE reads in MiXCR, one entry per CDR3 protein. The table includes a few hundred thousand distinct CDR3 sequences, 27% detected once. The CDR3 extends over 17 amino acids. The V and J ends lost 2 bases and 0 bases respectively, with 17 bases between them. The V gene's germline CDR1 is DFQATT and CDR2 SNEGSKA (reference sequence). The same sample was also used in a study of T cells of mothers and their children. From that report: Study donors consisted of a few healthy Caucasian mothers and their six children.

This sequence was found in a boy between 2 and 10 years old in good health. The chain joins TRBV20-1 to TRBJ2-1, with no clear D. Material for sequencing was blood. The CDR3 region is CSARLVVFGSSYNEQFF. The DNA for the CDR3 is TGCAGTGCTAGACTGGTAGTATTCGGCAGCTCCTACAATGAGCAGTTCTTC.